This T cell receptor (beta chain) appears in the sequencing data of a study of T cells in Graves' hyperthyroidism and ophthalmopathy. Study-wide results and limits: Most clonotypes expanded in the thyroid (above 0.001) were also present in blood.

Patients aged 18 to 65 had newly diagnosed hyperthyroidism of under 2 months' duration. Uncontrolled infection, other autoimmune disease, pregnancy or lactation excluded patients. TCR beta CDR3 regions were amplified from RNA transcripts. The HTBI set primed first-round TCR CDR3 RT-PCR. From the multiplex PCR reads, TCRdb called clonotypes with MiXCR, one entry per CDR3 protein. The sample lists under 650,000 distinct CDR3 sequences; roughly 16% were seen once. This clonotype showed up many times. Its specificity is not known. One end of the junction is discordant with germline, which a read error may explain. The CDR3 totals 14 residues. From germline, CDR1 is DFQATT and CDR2 SNEGSKA (reference sequence).

Sequencing was performed on blood. The V call is TRBV20-1, the J call TRBJ2-1; 8 bases are a match to TRBD2. The sequence came from a woman aged 25 to 45 with Graves' hyperthyroidism. The CDR3 nucleotides read TGCAGTGCAAGAGCGGGGGTCTCCTACAATGAGCAGTTCTTC. Its translation: CSARAGVSYNEQFF.